This TCR beta chain emerged from a study of T cells in localized non-small cell lung cancer. Overall study findings and caveats: The study detected a median roughly 61 of the top 100 tumor clones in adjacent lung. Prolonged overall survival went with higher T cell density in the blood.

Sequencing used immunoSEQ multiplex PCR; TCRdb keeps in-frame clones, though not all of them. Of tens of thousands of clones in the sample, 70% to 90% are singletons; the top ten hold around an eighth. Note on this clone: Its matching antigen is unknown.

Germline CDR1 and CDR2: SGHAT and FQDESV (reference sequence). V dropped 6 bases and J dropped 4; count of bases not matched to a gene: 7. This CDR3 is 14 amino acids long. The chain employs TRBV11-1 and TRBJ1-1, with TRBD1 matching over 8 bases. The sequence was collected from a female donor of 60 years or more with stage I lung adenocarcinoma. The specimen comprised peripheral blood, sampled before any cancer treatment. For the CDR3, the DNA is TGTGCCAGCAGTCCGACAGGGGATGGCACTGAAGCTTTCTTT. It yields the protein CASSPTGDGTEAFF.